Detailed here is one T cell receptor (beta chain). With 60 Vbeta and 13 Jbeta primers, the PCR was carried out. TCRdb keeps only in-frame clones here, not all; method: immunoSEQ multiplex PCR. The table lists roughly 180,000 clones, about four fifths of them singletons. The sample is drawn from a study of cytomegalovirus exposure and HLA in healthy donors. Looked up from germline, CDR1 is SGHTA and CDR2 is FQGTGA. The CDR3 sequence is 14 residues long. With 0 bases removed from V and 5 bases from J, the gap between germline ends came to 10 bases. It was healthy bone marrow donors who served as donors. Sequencing input: PBMCs. The genes are TRBV7-3 and TRBJ2-5; D is possibly TRBD2 (6 bases). This receptor was obtained from a male donor in good health and CMV-seronegative. CDR3 bases: TGTGCCAGCAGCTTAACGGCGGGAAGGGAGACCCAGTACTTC. Translated, it gives CASSLTAGRETQYF.